The rows below give T cell receptor beta chains drawn from one sample of a study of blood T cell repertoires in COVID-19. Method: immunoSEQ multiplex PCR; TCRdb's copy keeps in-frame clones and lacks some. This table has 120,000 to 150,000 clones, approximately 80% appearing once. The sequenced material came from peripheral blood. These receptors originate from a human donor in a cohort sampled during active COVID-19. Both conserved end residues are part of each CDR3. Each record gives: V gene, D gene, clone size, J gene, CDR3 DNA, CDR3 protein. D genes are given only for firm matches. Some rows have no size entry. The others give once, few or many, or a class for an expanded clone.

V: TRBV2; D: -; size: -; J: TRBJ2-3; DNA: TGTGCCAGCAGTAGTCAGGTCCCCACGCAGTATTTT; CDR3: CASSSQVPTQYF
V: TRBV18; D: TRBD2; size: -; J: TRBJ2-1; DNA: TGTGCCAGCTCACCGGGGACTAGCGGGTCCTACAATGAGCAGTTCTTC; CDR3: CASSPGTSGSYNEQFF
V: TRBV5-4; D: TRBD2; size: -; J: TRBJ2-7; DNA: TGTGCCAGCAGCTGGGGACTAGCGGGGGGTATCTACGAGCAGTACTTC; CDR3: CASSWGLAGGIYEQYF
V: TRBV10-2; D: TRBD2; size: -; J: TRBJ2-1; DNA: TGCGCCAGCGAGGGTAGCGGGAGAAATGAGCAGTTCTTC; CDR3: CASEGSGRNEQFF
V: TRBV9; D: -; size: -; J: TRBJ1-1; DNA: TGTGCCAGCAGCACCCTATTGGCAGGGGCCCCTGAAGCTTTCTTT; CDR3: CASSTLLAGAPEAFF
V: TRBV6-5; D: TRBD1; size: -; J: TRBJ2-7; DNA: TGTGCCAGTGAGGATCCGACAGGGAACGAGCAGTACTTC; CDR3: CASEDPTGNEQYF
V: TRBV3-1/TRBV3-2; D: TRBD2; size: -; J: TRBJ2-1; DNA: TGTGCCAGCAGCCAAGATCCCTCGTCGCTAGCGGGACCTTACAATGAGCAGTTCTTC; CDR3: CASSQDPSSLAGPYNEQFF
V: TRBV7-3; D: TRBD1; size: -; J: TRBJ2-3; DNA: TGTGCCAGCAGCTCGACCGGGGACAGGGGGGCAGATACGCAGTATTTT; CDR3: CASSSTGDRGADTQYF
V: TRBV19; D: -; size: -; J: TRBJ1-4; DNA: TGTGCCAGTAGTATGCGGAGCTCAACTAATGAAAAACTGTTTTTT; CDR3: CASSMRSSTNEKLFF
V: TRBV29-1; D: TRBD2; size: -; J: TRBJ2-1; DNA: TGCAGCGTTCGGACTAGCGGGAATATGAATGAGCAGTTCTTC; CDR3: CSVRTSGNMNEQFF
V: TRBV19; D: TRBD1; size: few; J: TRBJ1-1; DNA: TGTGCCAGTAGGGGATCAGGGGGGAGCACTGAAGCTTTCTTT; CDR3: CASRGSGGSTEAFF
V: TRBV9; D: TRBD2; size: -; J: TRBJ2-1; DNA: TGTGCCAGCCAACCGGGAATTAGCGGGACTGCCTACAATGAGCAGTTCTTC; CDR3: CASQPGISGTAYNEQFF
V: TRBV5-4; D: TRBD1; size: -; J: TRBJ1-2; DNA: TGTGCCAGCAGCCGAGCGGGGCAGGGGGCGCGGGGCTACACCTTC; CDR3: CASSRAGQGARGYTF
V: TRBV2; D: -; size: -; J: TRBJ2-4; DNA: TGTGCCAGCAGTGAAAGAATTAGCGGCGTAGCCAAAAACATTCAGTACTTC; CDR3: CASSERISGVAKNIQYF
V: TRBV11-1; D: -; size: -; J: TRBJ1-4; DNA: TGTGCCAGCAGCTTCCAGGGTAATGAAAAACTGTTTTTT; CDR3: CASSFQGNEKLFF
V: TRBV9; D: TRBD1; size: -; J: TRBJ1-4; DNA: TGTGCCAGCAGCGTAGGAGGGGGCAGGGCTAATGAAAAACTGTTTTTT; CDR3: CASSVGGGRANEKLFF
V: TRBV24-1; D: -; size: few; J: TRBJ2-2; DNA: TGTGCCACCATTCCTCCGCGGGGTGCCGGGGAGCTGTTTTTT; CDR3: CATIPPRGAGELFF
V: TRBV2; D: TRBD1; size: few; J: TRBJ1-2; DNA: TGTGCCATCCGGGGACAGAGCTATGGCTACACCTTC; CDR3: CAIRGQSYGYTF
V: TRBV6-5; D: TRBD1; size: -; J: TRBJ2-2; DNA: TGTGCCAGCAGACGGACAGGGGTTGTCACCGGGGAGCTGTTTTTT; CDR3: CASRRTGVVTGELFF
V: TRBV6-5; D: -; size: -; J: TRBJ1-1; DNA: TGTGCCAGCAGTTACTCGTGGGCGGGGGAAGCTTTCTTT; CDR3: CASSYSWAGEAFF
V: TRBV7-8; D: -; size: -; J: TRBJ1-6; DNA: TGTGCCAGCAGCTTAGGGCCCCGGAGCCATAATTCACCCCTCCACTTT; CDR3: CASSLGPRSHNSPLHF
V: TRBV3-1/TRBV3-2; D: -; size: -; J: TRBJ1-6; DNA: TGTGCCAGCAGCCAAGAAATGAGCGGCTCCTATAATTCACCCCTCCACTTT; CDR3: CASSQEMSGSYNSPLHF
V: TRBV3-1/TRBV3-2; D: -; size: -; J: TRBJ1-1; DNA: TGTGCCAGCAGCCAAGACCCCAGATTCATGAACACTGAAGCTTTCTTT; CDR3: CASSQDPRFMNTEAFF
V: TRBV30; D: TRBD1; size: -; J: TRBJ1-5; DNA: TGTGCCTGGAGTGTTGGACAGGCTTATAGCAATCAGCCCCAGCATTTT; CDR3: CAWSVGQAYSNQPQHF
V: TRBV3-1/TRBV3-2; D: -; size: once; J: TRBJ2-7; DNA: TGTGCCAGCAGCCAAGGGCGGGGGCCCTACGAGCAGTACTTC; CDR3: CASSQGRGPYEQYF
V: TRBV29-1; D: TRBD1; size: -; J: TRBJ1-3; DNA: TGCAGCGGTACACAGGGGATGGGAAACACCATATATTTT; CDR3: CSGTQGMGNTIYF
V: TRBV4-2; D: -; size: -; J: TRBJ2-2; DNA: TGTGCCAGCAGCCAAGATTTAACAGGGGGGGGCGGCGGGGAGCTGTTTTTT; CDR3: CASSQDLTGGGGGELFF
V: TRBV6-5; D: -; size: few; J: TRBJ1-1; DNA: TGTGCCAGCAGTCAGGGGCGAAGTGCGGAAGCTTTCTTT; CDR3: CASSQGRSAEAFF
V: TRBV20-1; D: TRBD2; size: -; J: TRBJ2-1; DNA: TGCAGTGCTAGTGATCCTAGCGGGAGATACCCTTACAATGAGCAGTTCTTC; CDR3: CSASDPSGRYPYNEQFF
V: TRBV4-1; D: TRBD1; size: -; J: TRBJ1-6; DNA: TGCGCCAGCAGCCAGTATACAGGGGTAGGCTCACCCCTCCACTTT; CDR3: CASSQYTGVGSPLHF
V: TRBV4-1; D: TRBD2; size: once; J: TRBJ2-1; DNA: TGCGCCAGCAGCCAAGATGACGCGGGAGGGACCCGGGAGCAGTTCTTC; CDR3: CASSQDDAGGTREQFF
V: TRBV3-1/TRBV3-2; D: TRBD1; size: -; J: TRBJ2-2; DNA: TGTGCCAGCAGCCTCAACAGGGGCGGCAACGGGGAGCTGTTTTTT; CDR3: CASSLNRGGNGELFF
V: TRBV4-2; D: -; size: -; J: TRBJ1-2; DNA: TGTGCCAGCAGCCAAGCAGAGGAGTACTATGGCTACACCTTC; CDR3: CASSQAEEYYGYTF
V: TRBV11-2; D: TRBD1; size: -; J: TRBJ1-1; DNA: TGTGCCAGCAGCCGCGGACCGGGACAGGGGGCTATGGCTGAAGCTTTCTTT; CDR3: CASSRGPGQGAMAEAFF
V: TRBV7-3; D: -; size: -; J: TRBJ1-3; DNA: TGTGCCAGCAGCTTAGGCCCAGATCTCCTCGGAAACACCATATATTTT; CDR3: CASSLGPDLLGNTIYF
V: TRBV5-1; D: TRBD1; size: -; J: TRBJ2-7; DNA: TGCGCCAGCAGCTATGGTGGGACAGGCCTCTATCCGACTGGCGAGCAGTACTTC; CDR3: CASSYGGTGLYPTGEQYF
V: TRBV25-1; D: -; size: -; J: TRBJ1-2; DNA: TGTGCCAGCAGTGATAAACAGAGTCTATATGGCTACACCTTC; CDR3: CASSDKQSLYGYTF
V: TRBV19; D: TRBD2; size: -; J: TRBJ2-3; DNA: TGTGCCAGTAGTCTCGCGGTTCGGGGGGGCCTTGAGACAGATACGCAGTATTTT; CDR3: CASSLAVRGGLETDTQYF
V: TRBV28; D: TRBD1; size: -; J: TRBJ2-7; DNA: TGTGCCAGCAGCCCGGGACAGAGTTACGAGCAGTACTTC; CDR3: CASSPGQSYEQYF
V: TRBV19; D: -; size: few; J: TRBJ1-6; DNA: TGTGCCAGTAGTTCTGGTCCGGGAGGTTCACCCCTCCACTTT; CDR3: CASSSGPGGSPLHF
V: TRBV3-1/TRBV3-2; D: TRBD2; size: -; J: TRBJ2-2; DNA: TGTGCCAGCAACCCGGGACTAGCGGGGGCCGACACCGGGGAGCTGTTTTTT; CDR3: CASNPGLAGADTGELFF
V: TRBV27; D: TRBD2; size: -; J: TRBJ2-3; DNA: TGTGCCAGCAGTGACCTAGCGGGGGGGCCCCTAGTGACAGATACGCAGTATTTT; CDR3: CASSDLAGGPLVTDTQYF
V: TRBV2; D: TRBD1; size: -; J: TRBJ1-6; DNA: TGTGCCAGCAGTGAACTGGACAGGGGCCCGGGGGATTCACCCCTCCACTTT; CDR3: CASSELDRGPGDSPLHF
V: TRBV2; D: TRBD1; size: -; J: TRBJ2-1; DNA: TGTGCCAGCAGGGGCGGGACAGGGGGCTACAATGAGCAGTTCTTC; CDR3: CASRGGTGGYNEQFF
V: TRBV9; D: -; size: -; J: TRBJ2-3; DNA: TGTGCCAGCAGCGTAGTACCCAGCGGGCTTACAGATACGCAGTATTTT; CDR3: CASSVVPSGLTDTQYF
V: TRBV6-2/TRBV6-3; D: -; size: -; J: TRBJ1-2; DNA: TGTGCCAGCAGTTTAGCCAGCGGGGACTATGGCTACACCTTC; CDR3: CASSLASGDYGYTF
V: TRBV3-1/TRBV3-2; D: TRBD1; size: -; J: TRBJ1-1; DNA: TGTGCCAGCAGCCCGGACAGGGTGGGCACTGAAGCTTTCTTT; CDR3: CASSPDRVGTEAFF
V: TRBV2; D: TRBD1; size: -; J: TRBJ1-1; DNA: TGTGCCAGCACCATACAGACAGGGTCTGAAGCTTTCTTT; CDR3: CASTIQTGSEAFF
V: TRBV6-1; D: -; size: -; J: TRBJ1-2; DNA: TGTGCCAGCAGTGAAGGGGCAGGGGATGGCTACACCTTC; CDR3: CASSEGAGDGYTF
V: TRBV30; D: TRBD1; size: -; J: TRBJ1-2; DNA: TGTGCCTGGAACCGACAGGGAACTAACTATGGCTACACCTTC; CDR3: CAWNRQGTNYGYTF